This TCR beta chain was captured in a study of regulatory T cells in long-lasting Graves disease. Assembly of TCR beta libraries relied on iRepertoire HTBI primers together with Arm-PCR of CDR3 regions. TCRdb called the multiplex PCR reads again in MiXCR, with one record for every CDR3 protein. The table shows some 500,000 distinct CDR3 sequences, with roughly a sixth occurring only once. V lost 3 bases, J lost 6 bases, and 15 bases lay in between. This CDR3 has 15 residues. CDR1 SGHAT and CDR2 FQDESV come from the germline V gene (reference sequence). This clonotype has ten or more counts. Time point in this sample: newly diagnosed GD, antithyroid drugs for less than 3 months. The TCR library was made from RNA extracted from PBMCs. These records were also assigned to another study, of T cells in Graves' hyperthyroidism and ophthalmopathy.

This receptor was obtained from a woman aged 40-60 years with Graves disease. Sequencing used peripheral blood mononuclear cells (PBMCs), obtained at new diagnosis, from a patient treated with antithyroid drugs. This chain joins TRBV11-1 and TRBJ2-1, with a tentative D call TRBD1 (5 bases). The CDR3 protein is CASSFRPGPPNEQFF. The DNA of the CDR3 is TGTGCCAGCAGCTTCCGCCCAGGGCCCCCCAATGAGCAGTTCTTC.